Listed here are 9 T cell receptor beta chains from one sample, sequenced in a study of blood T cell repertoires in COVID-19. TCRdb keeps only in-frame clones here, not all; method: immunoSEQ multiplex PCR. This repertoire shows about 240,000 clones, approximately 80% found once; its top ten account for roughly 2%. The specimen sequenced was peripheral blood. Every receptor here comes from a man between 25 and 39 years old who had recovered from COVID-19.

The chain recombines TRBV7-9 with TRBJ1-2, with D perhaps TRBD1 (5 bases). V shed 8 bases and J shed 10 bases, with 17 bases lying between them. This CDR3 has 12 amino acids. CDR1 and CDR2 from the germline V gene are SEHNR and FQNEAQ (reference sequence). This chain's CDR3 is CASGRQGTNYTF. CDR3 DNA sequence: TGTGCCAGCGGAAGGCAGGGAACGAACTACACCTTC.

This clone was observed once. The V and J genes are TRBV15 and TRBJ1-1; 8 bases match TRBD1. The CDR3 loop spans 14 amino acids. V lost 8 bases and J lost 4; bases outside the gene matches: 9. The germline gives CDR1 LNHNV, CDR2 YYDKDF (reference sequence). The CDR3 bases are TGTGCCACCGCCCCGGGACAGGAACCCACTGAAGCTTTCTTT. Its translation: CATAPGQEPTEAFF.

This sequence joins TRBV5-1 and TRBJ2-3; 8 bases fit TRBD1. CDR1 and CDR2 (germline): SGHRS, YFSETQ. V shed 2 bases and J 0 bases; nucleotides not matched to a gene: 2. There are 15 residues in the CDR3. CDR3 sequence: CASSLQGESTDTQYF. In DNA, the CDR3 is TGCGCCAGCAGCTTACAGGGGGAAAGCACAGATACGCAGTATTTT.

The rearrangement uses TRBV10-1 and TRBJ2-1; D unresolved. The CDR3 runs 16 residues. Germline V lookup: CDR1 WNHNN, CDR2 SYGVQD (reference sequence). Trimming left V 2 bases short and J 0 bases short, with 11 bases between. The CDR3 DNA follows: TGCGCCAGCAGTGAGAGGCGGCTCAGCTCCTACAATGAGCAGTTCTTC. It encodes CASSERRLSSYNEQFF.

V gene TRBV6-4 combines with J gene TRBJ1-4, with D possibly being TRBD1 (6 bases). Germline V gene sequence: CDR1 MRHNA, CDR2 SNTAGT. CDR3 length equals 15 residues. Between the trimmed V and J ends, which lost 3 bases and 8 bases, there was a span of 16 bases. The CDR3 loop is CASSEKGGEGEKLFF. CDR3 bases: TGTGCCAGCAGTGAAAAAGGGGGTGAAGGAGAAAAACTGTTTTTT.

This clone was observed a few times. This chain uses TRBV18 with TRBJ2-1, with 7 bases matching TRBD1. CDR3 length: 16 amino acids. The germline CDR1 and CDR2 sequences are KGHSH and LQKENI. J was trimmed by 5 bases and V by 3 bases; bases with no gene match: 10. CDR3 nucleotides: TGTGCCAGCTCACCTCCGAACGACAGGGTGAACAATGAGCAGTTCTTC. This codes for CASSPPNDRVNNEQFF.

As regards this clone: The sample holds other DNA sequences that translate to the same CDR3. J is TRBJ1-2 and V is TRBV5-1; possible D gene TRBD1, 5 bases. Germline V gene sequence: CDR1 SGHRS, CDR2 YFSETQ. The V end lost 0 bases, the J end lost 3 bases, and 6 bases lay between the germline ends. This CDR3 is built from 13 residues. CDR3 sequence: CASSLAGDYGYTF. The CDR3 region has the DNA TGCGCCAGCAGCTTGGCGGGGGACTATGGCTACACCTTC. The full variable domain, in which reference TRBV5-1 and TRBJ1-2 provide the parts outside the CDR3, is KAGVTQTPRYLIKTRGQQVTLSCSPISGHRSVSWYQQTPGQGLQFLFEYFSETQRNKGNFPGRFSGRQFSNSRSEMNVSTLELGDSALYLCASSLAGDYGYTFGSGTRLTVV.

This sequence joins TRBV7-9 and TRBJ1-2, with D perhaps matching TRBD1 (6 bases). This CDR3 comprises 15 residues. Per the germline V gene, CDR1 is SEHNR and CDR2 is FQNEAQ (reference sequence). V lost 5 bases to trimming and J lost 4 bases, with 17 bases between them. This chain's CDR3 is CASSREGGATYGYTF. The CDR3 region has the DNA TGTGCCAGCAGCCGTGAAGGGGGGGCGACCTATGGCTACACCTTC.

In this sample, this clone turned up a few times. This sequence joins TRBV27 and TRBJ1-5, with unresolved D. Germline V gene data show CDR1 as MNHEY and CDR2 as SMNVEV (reference sequence). V was cut by 2 bases and J by 3 bases, with 8 bases left in between. CDR3 length equals 14 residues. DNA for the CDR3: TGTGCCAGCAGTTTACAGGCCCACAATCAGCCCCAGCATTTT. Its protein is CASSLQAHNQPQHF.